The clone carrying this T cell receptor beta chain was picked up a small number of times. The antigen is unknown. The data were obtained in a study of T-cell reconstitution after alpha-beta-depleted transplantation in children. Preparing the TCRbeta library involved the use of unique molecular identifiers. TCRdb itself ran the PCR reads through MiXCR, one entry per CDR3 protein. Of a few hundred thousand distinct CDR3 sequences listed, approximately 20% are singletons. Study findings and constraints: Newly generated T cells supplied most T-cell counts and diversity one year post-transplant. About two months after transplant, alpha-beta T cells reportedly came from several hundred expanded graft clones. Some patients' high day-60 TCRbeta diversity was traced to surviving recipient T cells and thymic progenitors.

The CDR3 has 12 residues. Per germline, CDR1 SGHAT and CDR2 FQNNGV. Trimming removed 4 bases from V and 4 bases from J, with 7 bases in between. The sequences come from PBMCs, mostly from graft donor cells, collected 180 days after TCRalphabeta/CD19-depleted stem cell transplant. The receptor was derived from a male patient between 10 and 17 years old who had a stem cell transplant for acute lymphoblastic leukemia, so the T cells may come from the graft donor. The genes are TRBV11-2 and TRBJ2-5; D not resolved. The CDR3 region has the DNA TGTGCCAGCAGCTCATCCCCAGAGACCCAGTACTTC. Translation: CASSSSPETQYF.